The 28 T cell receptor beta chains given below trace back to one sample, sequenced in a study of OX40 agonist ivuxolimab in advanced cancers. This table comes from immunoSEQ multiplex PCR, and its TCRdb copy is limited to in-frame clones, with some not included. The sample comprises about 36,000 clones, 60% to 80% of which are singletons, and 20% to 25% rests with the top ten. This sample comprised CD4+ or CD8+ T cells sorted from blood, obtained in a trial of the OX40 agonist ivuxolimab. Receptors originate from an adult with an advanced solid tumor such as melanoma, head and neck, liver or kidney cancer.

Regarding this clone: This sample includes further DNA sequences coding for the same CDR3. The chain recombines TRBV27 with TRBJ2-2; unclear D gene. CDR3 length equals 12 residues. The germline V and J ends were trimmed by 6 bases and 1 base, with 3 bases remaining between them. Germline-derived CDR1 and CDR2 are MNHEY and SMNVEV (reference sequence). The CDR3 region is CASSLNTGELFF. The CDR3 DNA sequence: TGTGCCAGCAGCTTGAACACCGGGGAGCTGTTTTTT.

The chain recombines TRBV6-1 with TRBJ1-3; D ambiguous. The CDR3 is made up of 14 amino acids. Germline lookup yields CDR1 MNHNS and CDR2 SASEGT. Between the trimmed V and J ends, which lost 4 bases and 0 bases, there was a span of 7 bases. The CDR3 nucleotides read TGTGCCAGCAGTGGATACAGCTCTGGAAACACCATATATTTT. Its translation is CASSGYSSGNTIYF.

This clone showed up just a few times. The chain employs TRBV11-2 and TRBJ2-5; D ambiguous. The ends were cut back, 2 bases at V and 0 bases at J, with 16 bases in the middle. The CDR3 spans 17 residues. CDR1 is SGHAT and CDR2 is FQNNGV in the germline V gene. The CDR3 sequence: CASSLFKALTYQETQYF. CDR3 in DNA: TGTGCCAGCAGCTTATTTAAAGCCCTTACATACCAAGAGACCCAGTACTTC. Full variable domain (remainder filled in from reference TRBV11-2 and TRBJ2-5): EAGVAQSPRYKIIEKRQSVAFWCNPISGHATLYWYQQILGQGPKLLIQFQNNGVVDDSQLPKDRFSAERLKGVDSTLKIQPAKLEDSAVYLCASSLFKALTYQETQYFGPGTRLLVL.

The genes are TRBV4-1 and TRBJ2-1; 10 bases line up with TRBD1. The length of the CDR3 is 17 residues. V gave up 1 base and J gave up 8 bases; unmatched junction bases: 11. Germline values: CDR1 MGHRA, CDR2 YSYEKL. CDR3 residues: CASSQVSGTGVVDEQFF. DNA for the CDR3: TGCGCCAGCAGCCAAGTCTCCGGGACAGGGGTGGTCGATGAGCAGTTCTTC.

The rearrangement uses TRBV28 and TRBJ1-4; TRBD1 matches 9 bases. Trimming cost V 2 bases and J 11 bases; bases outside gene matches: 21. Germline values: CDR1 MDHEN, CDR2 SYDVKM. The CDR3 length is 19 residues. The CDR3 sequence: CASSLGLGGTGSFPEKLFF. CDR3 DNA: TGTGCCAGCAGTTTAGGACTTGGGGGGACAGGGTCATTTCCCGAGAAACTGTTTTTT.

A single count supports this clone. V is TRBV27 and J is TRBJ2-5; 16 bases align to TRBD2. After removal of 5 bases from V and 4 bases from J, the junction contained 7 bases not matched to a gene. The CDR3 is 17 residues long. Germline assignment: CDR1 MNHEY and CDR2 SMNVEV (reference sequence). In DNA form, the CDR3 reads TGTGCCAGCAGTCCGGGGACTAGCGGGGGGGCGGGAGAGACCCAGTACTTC. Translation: CASSPGTSGGAGETQYF.

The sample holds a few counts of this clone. CDR3 coding DNA: TGCAGCGTTGTTCCCTTCTTAGGATCTGAAGCTTTCTTT. It translates to CSVVPFLGSEAFF. The V and J genes are TRBV29-1 and TRBJ1-1; D gene unclear. Trimming removed 4 bases at V and 6 bases at J, with 15 bases between. Germline CDR1 and CDR2: SQVTM and ANQGSEA. The CDR3 covers 13 residues.

For the CDR3, the DNA is TGTGCCAGTAGTACCTTCCACACCTACGAGCAGTACTTC. Translated: CASSTFHTYEQYF. The chain links TRBV19 to TRBJ2-7; no firm D call. Between the trimmed V and J ends, which lost 4 bases and 2 bases, there was a span of 9 bases. The CDR3 spans 13 residues. From germline, CDR1 is LNHDA and CDR2 SQIVND (reference sequence).

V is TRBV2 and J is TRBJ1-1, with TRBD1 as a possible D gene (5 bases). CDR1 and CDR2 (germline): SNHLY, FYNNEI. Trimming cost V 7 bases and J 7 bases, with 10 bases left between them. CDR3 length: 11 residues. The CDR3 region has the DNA TGTGCCAGCATAGACAGACGTGAAGCTTTCTTT. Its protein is CASIDRREAFF.

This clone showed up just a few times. The CDR3 nucleotides read TGTGCCAGCAGACCGGGGGTAAGAACTGAAGCTTTCTTT. Its protein is CASRPGVRTEAFF. The rearrangement uses TRBV27 and TRBJ1-1, with D perhaps TRBD1 (5 bases). The CDR3 length is 13 residues. CDR1 and CDR2 (germline): MNHEY, SMNVEV (reference sequence). Trimming took 6 bases from V and 5 from J, leaving 13 bases between them.

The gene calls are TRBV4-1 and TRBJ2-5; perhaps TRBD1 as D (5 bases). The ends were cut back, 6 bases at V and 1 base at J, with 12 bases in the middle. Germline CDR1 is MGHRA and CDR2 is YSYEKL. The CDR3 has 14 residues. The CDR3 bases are TGCGCCAGCAGTTTCTCTAGGGGCCAAGAGACCCAGTACTTC. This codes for CASSFSRGQETQYF.

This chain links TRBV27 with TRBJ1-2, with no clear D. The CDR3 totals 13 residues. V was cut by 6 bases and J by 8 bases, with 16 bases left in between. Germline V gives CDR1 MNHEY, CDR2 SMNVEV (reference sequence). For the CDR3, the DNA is TGTGCCAGCAGAGATCCAGGAAGTAGAGGCTACACCTTC. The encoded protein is CASRDPGSRGYTF.

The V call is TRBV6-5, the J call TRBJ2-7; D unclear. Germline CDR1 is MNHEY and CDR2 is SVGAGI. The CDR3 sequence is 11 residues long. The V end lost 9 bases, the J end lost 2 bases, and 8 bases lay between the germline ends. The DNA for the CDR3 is TGTGCCAGTGGACCGGCCTACGAGCAGTACTTC. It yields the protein CASGPAYEQYF.

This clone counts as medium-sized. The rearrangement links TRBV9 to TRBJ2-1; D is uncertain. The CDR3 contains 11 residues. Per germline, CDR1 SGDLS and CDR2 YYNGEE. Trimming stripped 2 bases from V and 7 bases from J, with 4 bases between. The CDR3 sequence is CASSVNNEQFF. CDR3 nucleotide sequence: TGTGCCAGCAGCGTCAATAATGAGCAGTTCTTC.

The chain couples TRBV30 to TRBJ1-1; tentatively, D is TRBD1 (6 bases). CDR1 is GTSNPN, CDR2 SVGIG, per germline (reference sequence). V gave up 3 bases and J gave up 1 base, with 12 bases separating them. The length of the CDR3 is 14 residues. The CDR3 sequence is CAWRFGGGNTEAFF. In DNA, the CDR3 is TGTGCCTGGAGGTTCGGGGGCGGGAACACTGAAGCTTTCTTT.

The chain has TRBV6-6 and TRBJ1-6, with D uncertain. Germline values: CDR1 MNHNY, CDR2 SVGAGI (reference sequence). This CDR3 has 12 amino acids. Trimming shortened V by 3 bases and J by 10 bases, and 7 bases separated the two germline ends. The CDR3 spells CASSYGSSPLHF. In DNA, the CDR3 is TGTGCCAGCAGTTATGGGAGCTCACCCCTCCACTTT.

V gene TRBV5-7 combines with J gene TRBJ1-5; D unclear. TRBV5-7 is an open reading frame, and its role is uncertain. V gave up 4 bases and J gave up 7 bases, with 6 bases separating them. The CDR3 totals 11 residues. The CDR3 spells CASSPPQPQHF. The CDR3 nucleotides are TGTGCCAGCAGCCCCCCCCAGCCCCAGCATTTT.

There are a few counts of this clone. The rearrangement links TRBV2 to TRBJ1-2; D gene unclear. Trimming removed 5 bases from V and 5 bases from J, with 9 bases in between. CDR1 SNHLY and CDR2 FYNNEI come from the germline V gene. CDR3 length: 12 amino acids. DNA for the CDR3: TGTGCCAGCAGTAAGGTGGGGTATGGCTACACCTTC. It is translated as CASSKVGYGYTF.

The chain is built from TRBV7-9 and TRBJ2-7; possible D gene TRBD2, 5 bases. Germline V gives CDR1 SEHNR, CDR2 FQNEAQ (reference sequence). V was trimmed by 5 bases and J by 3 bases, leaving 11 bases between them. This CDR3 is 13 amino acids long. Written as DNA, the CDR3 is TGTGCCAGCAGCCCCCGACTAAGCTACGAGCAGTACTTC. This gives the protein CASSPRLSYEQYF. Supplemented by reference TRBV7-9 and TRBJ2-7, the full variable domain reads DTGVSQNPRHKITKRGQNVTFRCDPISEHNRLYWYRQTLGQGPEFLTYFQNEAQLEKSRLLSDRFSAERPKGSFSTLEIQRTEQGDSAMYLCASSPRLSYEQYFGPGTRLTVT.

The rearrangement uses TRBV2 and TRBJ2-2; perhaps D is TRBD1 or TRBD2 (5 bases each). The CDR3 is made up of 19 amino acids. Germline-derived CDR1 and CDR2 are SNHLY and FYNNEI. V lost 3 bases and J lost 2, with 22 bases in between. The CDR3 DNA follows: TGTGCCAGCAGTGAGATAGGGGCGGGTCTGGACTTAAACACCGGGGAGCTGTTTTTT. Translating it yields CASSEIGAGLDLNTGELFF.

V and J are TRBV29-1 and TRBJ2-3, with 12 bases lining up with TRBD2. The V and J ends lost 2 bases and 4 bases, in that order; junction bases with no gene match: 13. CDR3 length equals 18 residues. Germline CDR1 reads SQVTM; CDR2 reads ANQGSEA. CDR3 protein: CSVEYSPSGRDYADTQYF. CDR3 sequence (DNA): TGCAGCGTTGAATATTCGCCTAGCGGGAGGGATTACGCAGATACGCAGTATTTT.

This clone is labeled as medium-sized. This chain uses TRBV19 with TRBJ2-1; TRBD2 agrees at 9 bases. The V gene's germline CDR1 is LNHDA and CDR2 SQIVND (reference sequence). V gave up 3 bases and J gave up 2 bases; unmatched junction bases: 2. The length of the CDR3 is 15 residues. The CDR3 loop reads CASSMTSGPYNEQFF. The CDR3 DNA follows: TGTGCCAGTAGTATGACTAGCGGACCCTACAATGAGCAGTTCTTC.

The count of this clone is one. The CDR3 region has the DNA TGTGCCAGCAGCTTGAATTTGGGGGCTTACAATGAGCAGTTCTTC. Its protein is CASSLNLGAYNEQFF. The chain is built from TRBV7-9 and TRBJ2-1; weak D call: TRBD1 (6 bases). Germline V gene lookup returns CDR1 SEHNR and CDR2 FQNEAQ (reference sequence). This CDR3 region has 15 residues. Trimming took 3 bases from V and 4 from J, leaving 13 bases between them. The full variable domain, its missing parts supplied by reference TRBV7-9 and TRBJ2-1, is DTGVSQNPRHKITKRGQNVTFRCDPISEHNRLYWYRQTLGQGPEFLTYFQNEAQLEKSRLLSDRFSAERPKGSFSTLEIQRTEQGDSAMYLCASSLNLGAYNEQFFGPGTRLTVL.

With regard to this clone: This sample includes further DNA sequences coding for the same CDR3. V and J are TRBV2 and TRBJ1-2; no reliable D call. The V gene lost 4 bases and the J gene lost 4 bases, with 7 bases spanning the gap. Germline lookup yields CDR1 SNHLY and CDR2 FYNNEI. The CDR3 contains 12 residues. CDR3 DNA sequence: TGTGCCAGCAGTGGATCGATCTATGGCTACACCTTC. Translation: CASSGSIYGYTF.

The CDR3 loop is CASSAGSNQPQHF. The CDR3 region has the DNA TGTGCCAGCAGTGCGGGGAGCAATCAGCCCCAGCATTTT. The chain joins TRBV6-5 to TRBJ1-5, with unresolved D. CDR1 is MNHEY, CDR2 SVGAGI, per germline. Trimming shortened V by 5 bases and J by 1 base, and 6 bases separated the two germline ends. The CDR3 length is 13 residues.

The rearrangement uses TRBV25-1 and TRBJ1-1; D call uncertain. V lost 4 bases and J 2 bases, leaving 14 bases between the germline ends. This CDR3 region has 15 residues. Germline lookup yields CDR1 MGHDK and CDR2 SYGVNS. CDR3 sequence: CASSAARRTNTEAFF. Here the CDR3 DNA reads TGTGCCAGCAGTGCTGCCAGAAGAACAAACACTGAAGCTTTCTTT.

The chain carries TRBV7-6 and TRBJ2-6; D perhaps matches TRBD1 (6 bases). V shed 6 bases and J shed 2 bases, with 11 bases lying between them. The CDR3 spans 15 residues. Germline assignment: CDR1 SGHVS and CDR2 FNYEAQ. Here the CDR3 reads CASRSGGPGANVLTF. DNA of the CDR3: TGTGCCAGCAGAAGTGGGGGCCCTGGGGCCAACGTCCTGACTTTC.

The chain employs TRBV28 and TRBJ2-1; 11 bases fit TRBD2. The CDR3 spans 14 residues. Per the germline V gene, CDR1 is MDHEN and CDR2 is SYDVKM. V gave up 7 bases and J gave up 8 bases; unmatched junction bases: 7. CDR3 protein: CASTPGTSGHEQFF. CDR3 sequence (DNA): TGTGCCAGCACCCCGGGGACTAGCGGCCATGAGCAGTTCTTC.